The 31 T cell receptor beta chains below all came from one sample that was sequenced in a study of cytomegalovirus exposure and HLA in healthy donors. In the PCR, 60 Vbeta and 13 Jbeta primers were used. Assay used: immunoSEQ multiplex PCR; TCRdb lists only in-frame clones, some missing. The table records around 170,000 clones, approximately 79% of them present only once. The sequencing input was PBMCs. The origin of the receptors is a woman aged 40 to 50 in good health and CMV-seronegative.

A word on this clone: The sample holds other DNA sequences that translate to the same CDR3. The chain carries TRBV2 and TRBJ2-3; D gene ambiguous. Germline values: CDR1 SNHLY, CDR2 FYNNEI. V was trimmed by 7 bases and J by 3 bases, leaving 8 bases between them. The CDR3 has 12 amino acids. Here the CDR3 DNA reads TGTGCCAGCAAAGCCGGTACAGATACGCAGTATTTT. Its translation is CASKAGTDTQYF.

CDR3: CASSWTSGSGNEQFF. The CDR3 DNA follows: TGCGCCAGCAGCTGGACTAGCGGGAGCGGGAATGAGCAGTTCTTC. The V call is TRBV5-1, the J call TRBJ2-1; 13 bases are a match to TRBD2. The ends lost 3 bases at V and 7 bases at J; junction bases unmatched: 4. This CDR3 has 15 amino acids. The germline CDR1 and CDR2 sequences are SGHRS and YFSETQ.

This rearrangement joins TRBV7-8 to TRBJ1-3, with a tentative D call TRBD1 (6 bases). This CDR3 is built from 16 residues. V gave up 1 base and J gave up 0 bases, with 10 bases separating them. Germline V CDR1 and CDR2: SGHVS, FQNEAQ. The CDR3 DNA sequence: TGTGCCAGCAGCTTAGTGACAGGCAACTCTGGAAACACCATATATTTT. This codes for CASSLVTGNSGNTIYF.

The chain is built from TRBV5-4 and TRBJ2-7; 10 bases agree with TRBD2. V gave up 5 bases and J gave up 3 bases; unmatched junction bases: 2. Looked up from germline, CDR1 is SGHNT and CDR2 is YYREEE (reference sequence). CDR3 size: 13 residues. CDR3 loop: CASRTSGDYEQYF. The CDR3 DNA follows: TGTGCCAGCAGAACTAGCGGGGACTACGAGCAGTACTTC.

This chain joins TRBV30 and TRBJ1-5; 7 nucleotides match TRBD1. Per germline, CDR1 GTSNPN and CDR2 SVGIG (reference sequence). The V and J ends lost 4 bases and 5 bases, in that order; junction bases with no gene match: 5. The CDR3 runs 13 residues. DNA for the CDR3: TGTGCCTGGACTACAGGGGTCCATCAGCCCCAGCATTTT. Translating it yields CAWTTGVHQPQHF.

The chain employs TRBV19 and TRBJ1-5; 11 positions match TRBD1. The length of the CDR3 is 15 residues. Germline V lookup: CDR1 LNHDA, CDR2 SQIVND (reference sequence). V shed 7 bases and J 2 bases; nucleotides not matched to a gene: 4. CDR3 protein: CASNRDRGGNQPQHF. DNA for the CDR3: TGTGCCAGTAACCGGGACAGGGGGGGCAATCAGCCCCAGCATTTT.

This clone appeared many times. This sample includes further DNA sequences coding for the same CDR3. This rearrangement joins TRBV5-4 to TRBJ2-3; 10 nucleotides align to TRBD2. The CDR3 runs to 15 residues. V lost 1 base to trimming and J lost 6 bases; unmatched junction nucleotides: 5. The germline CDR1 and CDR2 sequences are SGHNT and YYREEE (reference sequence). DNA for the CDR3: TGTGCCAGCAGCTTGAGAACTAGCGGGGTGGATACGCAGTATTTT. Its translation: CASSLRTSGVDTQYF.

The DNA for the CDR3 is TGTGCCAGTAGCAGGACAGGGCGTGAGCCCCAGCATTTT. Protein: CASSRTGREPQHF. This chain joins TRBV19 and TRBJ1-5; 8 nucleotides line up with TRBD1. CDR1 is LNHDA, CDR2 SQIVND, per germline (reference sequence). J was trimmed by 8 bases and V by 6 bases; bases with no gene match: 6. CDR3 size: 13 residues.

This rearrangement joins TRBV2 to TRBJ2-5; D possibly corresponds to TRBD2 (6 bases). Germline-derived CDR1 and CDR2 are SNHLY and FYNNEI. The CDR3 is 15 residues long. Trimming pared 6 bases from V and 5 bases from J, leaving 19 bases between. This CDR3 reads CASRGGRGESETQYF. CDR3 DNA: TGTGCCAGCAGAGGAGGGCGAGGGGAATCGGAGACCCAGTACTTC.

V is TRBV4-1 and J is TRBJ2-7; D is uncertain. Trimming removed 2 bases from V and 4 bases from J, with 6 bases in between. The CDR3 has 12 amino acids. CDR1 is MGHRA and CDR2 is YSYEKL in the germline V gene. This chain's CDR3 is CASSQTSYEQYF. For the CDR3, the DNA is TGCGCCAGCAGCCAAACTTCTTACGAGCAGTACTTC.

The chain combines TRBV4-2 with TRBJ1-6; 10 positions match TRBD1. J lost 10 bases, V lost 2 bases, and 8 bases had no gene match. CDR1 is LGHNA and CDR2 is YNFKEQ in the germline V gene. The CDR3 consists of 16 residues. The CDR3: CASSQHRQGAGSPLHF. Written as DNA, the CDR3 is TGTGCCAGCAGCCAACACCGACAGGGGGCAGGATCACCCCTCCACTTT.

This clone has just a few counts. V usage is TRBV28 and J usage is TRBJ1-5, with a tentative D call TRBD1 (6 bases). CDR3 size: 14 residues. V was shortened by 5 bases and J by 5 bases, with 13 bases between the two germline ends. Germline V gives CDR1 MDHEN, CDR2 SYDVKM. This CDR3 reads CASSPGDSYQPQHF. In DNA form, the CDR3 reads TGTGCCAGCAGTCCAGGGGATTCGTATCAGCCCCAGCATTTT.

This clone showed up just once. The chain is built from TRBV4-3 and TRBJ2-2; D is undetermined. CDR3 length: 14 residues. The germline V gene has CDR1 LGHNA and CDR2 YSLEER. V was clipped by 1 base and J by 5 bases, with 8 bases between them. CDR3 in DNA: TGCGCCAGCAGCCAAGTGCCGGGTACCGGGGAGCTGTTTTTT. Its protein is CASSQVPGTGELFF.

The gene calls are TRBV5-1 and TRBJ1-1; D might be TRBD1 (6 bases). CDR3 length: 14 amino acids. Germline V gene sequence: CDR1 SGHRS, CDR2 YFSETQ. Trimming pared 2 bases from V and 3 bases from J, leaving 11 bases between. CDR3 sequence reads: CASSLFRGDTEAFF. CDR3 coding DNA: TGCGCCAGCAGCTTATTCAGGGGAGACACTGAAGCTTTCTTT.

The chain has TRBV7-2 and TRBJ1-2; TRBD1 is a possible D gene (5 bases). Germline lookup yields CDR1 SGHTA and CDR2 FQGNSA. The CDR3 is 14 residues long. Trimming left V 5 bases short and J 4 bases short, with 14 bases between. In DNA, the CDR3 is TGTGCCAGCAGCCCGCGACAGTTCTCCTATGGCTACACCTTC. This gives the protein CASSPRQFSYGYTF.

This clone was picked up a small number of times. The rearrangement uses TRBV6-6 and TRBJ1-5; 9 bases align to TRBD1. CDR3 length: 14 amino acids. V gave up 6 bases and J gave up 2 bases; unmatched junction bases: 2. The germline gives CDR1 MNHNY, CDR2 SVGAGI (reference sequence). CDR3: CASRQGAGNQPQHF. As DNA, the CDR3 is TGTGCCAGCAGACAGGGGGCCGGCAATCAGCCCCAGCATTTT.

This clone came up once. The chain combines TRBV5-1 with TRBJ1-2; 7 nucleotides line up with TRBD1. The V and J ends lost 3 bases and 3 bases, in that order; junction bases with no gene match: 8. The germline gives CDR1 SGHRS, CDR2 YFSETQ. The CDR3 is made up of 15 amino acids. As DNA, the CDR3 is TGCGCCAGCAGCTCTAAACCCAGGGGGGACTATGGCTACACCTTC. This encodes CASSSKPRGDYGYTF.

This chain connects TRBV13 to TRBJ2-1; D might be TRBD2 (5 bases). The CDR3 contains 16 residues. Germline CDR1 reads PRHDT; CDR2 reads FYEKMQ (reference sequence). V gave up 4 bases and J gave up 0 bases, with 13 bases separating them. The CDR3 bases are TGTGCCAGCAGCTCGGACTGGCGGAGCTCCTACAATGAGCAGTTCTTC. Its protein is CASSSDWRSSYNEQFF.

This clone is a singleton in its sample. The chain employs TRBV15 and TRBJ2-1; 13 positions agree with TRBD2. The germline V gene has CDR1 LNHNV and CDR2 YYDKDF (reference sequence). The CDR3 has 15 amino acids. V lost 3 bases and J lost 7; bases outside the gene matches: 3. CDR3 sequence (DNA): TGTGCCACCAGCAGTACTAGCGGGGGGGTGAATGAGCAGTTCTTC. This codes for CATSSTSGGVNEQFF.

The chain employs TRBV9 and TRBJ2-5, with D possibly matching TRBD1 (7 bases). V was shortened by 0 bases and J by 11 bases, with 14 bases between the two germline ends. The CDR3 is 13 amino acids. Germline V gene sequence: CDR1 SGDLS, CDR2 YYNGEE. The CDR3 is CASSVGQGREQYF. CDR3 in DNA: TGTGCCAGCAGCGTAGGACAGGGACGGGAGCAGTACTTC.

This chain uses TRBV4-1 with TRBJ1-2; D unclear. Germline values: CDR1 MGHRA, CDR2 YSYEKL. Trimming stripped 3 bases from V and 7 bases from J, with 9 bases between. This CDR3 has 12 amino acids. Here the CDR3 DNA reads TGCGCCAGCAGCCACCAGGTCGGTGGCTACACCTTC. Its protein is CASSHQVGGYTF.

The CDR3 protein is CASSKGTGVQETQYF. As DNA, the CDR3 is TGTGCCAGCAGCAAAGGGACAGGGGTACAAGAGACCCAGTACTTC. This chain uses TRBV21-1 with TRBJ2-5; the DNA was not used to check the table's D call, TRBD1. TRBV21-1 is described as a pseudogene. This CDR3 is built from 15 residues.

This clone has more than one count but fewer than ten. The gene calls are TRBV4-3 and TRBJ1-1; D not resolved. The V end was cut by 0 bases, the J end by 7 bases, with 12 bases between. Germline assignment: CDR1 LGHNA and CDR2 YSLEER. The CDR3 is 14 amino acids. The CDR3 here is CASSQERRYGEAFF. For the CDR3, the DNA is TGCGCCAGCAGCCAAGAGAGGAGGTACGGTGAAGCTTTCTTT.

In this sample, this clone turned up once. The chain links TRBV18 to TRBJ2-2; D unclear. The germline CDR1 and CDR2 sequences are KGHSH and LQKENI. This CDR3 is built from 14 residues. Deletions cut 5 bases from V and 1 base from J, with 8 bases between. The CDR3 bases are TGTGCCAGCTCATTCGCCGGGAACACCGGGGAGCTGTTTTTT. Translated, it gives CASSFAGNTGELFF.

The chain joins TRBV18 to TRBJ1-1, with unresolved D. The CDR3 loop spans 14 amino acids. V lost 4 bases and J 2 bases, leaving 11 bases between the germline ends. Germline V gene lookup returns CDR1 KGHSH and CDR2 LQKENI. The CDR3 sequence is CASSLLRENTEAFF. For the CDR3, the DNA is TGTGCCAGCTCACTACTGAGGGAAAACACTGAAGCTTTCTTT.

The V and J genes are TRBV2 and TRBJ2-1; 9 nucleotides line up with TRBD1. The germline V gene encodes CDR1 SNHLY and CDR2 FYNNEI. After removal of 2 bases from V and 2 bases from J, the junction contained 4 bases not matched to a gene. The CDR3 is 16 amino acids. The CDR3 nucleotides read TGTGCCAGCAGTGAAAGAGGGGACAGGGCCTACAATGAGCAGTTCTTC. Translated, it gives CASSERGDRAYNEQFF.

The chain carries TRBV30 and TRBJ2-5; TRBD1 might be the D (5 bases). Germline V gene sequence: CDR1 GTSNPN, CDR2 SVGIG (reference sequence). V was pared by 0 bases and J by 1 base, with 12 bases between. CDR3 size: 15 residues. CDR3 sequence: CAWSVPTGFQETQYF. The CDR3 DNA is TGTGCCTGGAGTGTCCCAACAGGATTCCAAGAGACCCAGTACTTC.

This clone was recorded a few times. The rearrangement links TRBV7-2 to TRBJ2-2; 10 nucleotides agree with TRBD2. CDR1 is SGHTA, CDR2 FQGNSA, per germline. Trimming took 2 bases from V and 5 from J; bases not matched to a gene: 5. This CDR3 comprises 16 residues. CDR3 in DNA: TGTGCCAGCAGCTTACTAGCGGGAGCAGAGACCGGGGAGCTGTTTTTT. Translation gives CASSLLAGAETGELFF.

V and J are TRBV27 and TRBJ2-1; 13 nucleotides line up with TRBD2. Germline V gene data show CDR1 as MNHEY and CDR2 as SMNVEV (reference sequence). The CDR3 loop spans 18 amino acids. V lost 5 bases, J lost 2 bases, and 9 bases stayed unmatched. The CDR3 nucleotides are TGTGCCAGCAGTAAATGGACTAGCGGGAGTCTTCCCTACAATGAGCAGTTCTTC. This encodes CASSKWTSGSLPYNEQFF.

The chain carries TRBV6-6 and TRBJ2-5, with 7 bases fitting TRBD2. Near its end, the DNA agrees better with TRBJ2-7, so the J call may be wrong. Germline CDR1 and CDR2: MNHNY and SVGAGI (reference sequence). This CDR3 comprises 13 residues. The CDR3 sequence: CANLGGLSYEQYF. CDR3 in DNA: TGTGCCAATTTGGGAGGGCTCTCATACGAGCAGTACTTC.

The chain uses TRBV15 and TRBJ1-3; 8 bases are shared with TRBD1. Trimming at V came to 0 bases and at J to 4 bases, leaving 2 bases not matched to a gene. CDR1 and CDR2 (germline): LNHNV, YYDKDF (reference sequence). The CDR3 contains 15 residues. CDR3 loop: CATSRDQGAGNTIYF. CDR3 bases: TGTGCCACCAGCAGAGATCAGGGGGCAGGAAACACCATATATTTT.